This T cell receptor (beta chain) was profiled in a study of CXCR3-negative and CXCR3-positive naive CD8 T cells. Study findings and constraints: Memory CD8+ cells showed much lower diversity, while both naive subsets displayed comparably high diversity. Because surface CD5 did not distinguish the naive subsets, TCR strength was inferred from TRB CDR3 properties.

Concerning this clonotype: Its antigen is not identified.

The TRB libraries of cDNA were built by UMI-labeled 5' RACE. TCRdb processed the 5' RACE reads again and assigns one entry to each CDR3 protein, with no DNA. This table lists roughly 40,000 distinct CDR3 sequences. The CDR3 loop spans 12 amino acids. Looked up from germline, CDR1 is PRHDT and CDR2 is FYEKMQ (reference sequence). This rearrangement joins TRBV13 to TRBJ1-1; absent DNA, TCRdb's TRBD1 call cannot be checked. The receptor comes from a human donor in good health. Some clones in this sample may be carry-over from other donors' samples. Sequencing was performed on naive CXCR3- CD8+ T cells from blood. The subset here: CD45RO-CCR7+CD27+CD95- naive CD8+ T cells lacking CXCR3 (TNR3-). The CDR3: CASSSTGQGAFF.